The source of this T cell receptor beta chain is a study of cytomegalovirus exposure and HLA in healthy donors (dated by TCRdb to 2015 to 2018). Describing the broader study: According to an earlier analysis of around 600 of the donors, about 180 million T cells yielded 117 million unique TCR beta sequences and 250 to 350 Gb of sequence data. High-throughput TCR immunosequencing, statistical association of individual TCRs with disease status, and machine learning were combined to predict cytomegalovirus infection status. Typing coverage varied by locus: roughly 629-630 donors for A, B, C, DRB1 and DQB1; about 520 for DQA1; around 570 for DPA1; approximately 450 for DPB1. HLA typing covered class I and class II loci at four-digit resolution. In an earlier analysis of around 540 of the donors, high-throughput TCR beta sequencing was used to judge whether each TCR beta V gene segment behaved as functional or pseudogenic. All discovery cohort repertoires had been generated on a single sequencing platform. On average, about 240,000 unique TCR beta nucleotide sequences were sequenced per donor among fewer than 500 genotyped donors of the cohort, with roughly a sixth of those sequences being non-productive. The study was designed to test whether signatures of past pathogen exposure could be identified by cataloging public T cell receptors. Because of strong linkage in the cohort, roughly five DR-DQ haplotypes were treated as single units for association and clustering. Besides the first cohort of about 730 subjects, a separate validation cohort made up of over a hundred different subjects was used. Alongside the repertoire data, information on donor age, sex, ethnicity and CMV serostatus was compiled. A later genetic analysis took genome-wide SNP genotypes for about three fifths of the roughly 700 donors and used that subset as a discovery cohort. Of the approximately 370 genotyped donors, 75% to 85% were placed in the genetic ancestry cluster associated with self-reported Caucasian donors. A later analysis re-examined previously published TCR beta repertoires from several hundred donors and added high-resolution HLA genotyping to investigate patterns of TCR occurrence. The T cell repertoires of roughly 660 subjects were profiled by immunosequencing and related to cytomegalovirus serostatus. An early release covering around 630 HLA-typed donors comprised approximately 300 gigabases of sequencing data and roughly 86 million unique TCR sequences. Rather than using new phenotypic data, the later analysis identified candidate immune exposures from TCR beta sequences and from how often those sequences occurred across donors. What the work shows at the level of the full study, not this receptor alone: In a later analysis, the rate of TCR association differed among HLA loci, with DRB1 alleles having the most associated TCRs and HLA-C alleles having the fewest. The classifier was reported to diagnose cytomegalovirus status with high specificity and sensitivity in both the original cohort and the validation cohort. The 87-base-pair reads could not distinguish some IMGT-functional V segments, including TRBV6-2 and TRBV6-3, so those segments were excluded. Because HLA typing was unavailable for some donors at each locus, only the typed subset was used in association tests. Sequencing depth was assumed to be roughly uniform across donors in the presence/absence analyses, though that assumption may not hold. In vitro tests confirmed that a few of the cytomegalovirus-associated TCR beta chains recognize cytomegalovirus antigens. CMV serostatus was the only immune exposure information available for the cohort. Specific HLA alleles were associated with 15,000 to 20,000 TCR beta sequences at a false discovery rate of 0.05 in a later analysis. A later analysis reported that several top co-occurrence clusters appeared linked to parvovirus B19, influenza, CMV and Epstein-Barr virus. The authors suggested that the approach could potentially be extended to other disease states and immunological phenotypes. Because counts were too low, roughly 17 rarely observed V segments, including chromosome 9 orphons, were left out of the earlier analysis of 500 to 650 of the donors. Broadly in line with IMGT annotations, most TCR beta V segments showed up in productive rearrangements about 87% or about 30% of the time in an earlier analysis of under 700 of the donors. A later analysis found that HLA-associated TCR beta chains were more clonally expanded and had lower generation probabilities than equally common non-associated chains. A group of highly shared sequence variants was considered likely to be a technical artifact of the sequencing pipeline. While some public TCRs were present in many individuals, most TCR sequences turned up only very rarely across donors. This cohort had only TCR beta chains sequenced, and the lack of alpha or paired-chain data limited which features could be detected. A total of 150 to 200 TCR beta chains were listed by the study as associated with cytomegalovirus. In a later genetic analysis, a missense DCLRE1C variant was associated with V-gene and J-gene trimming of TCR beta chains, and the association was replicated in an independent cohort. Linkage disequilibrium might explain the correlated functional status among segregating V segments, but an unknown experimental factor could not be ruled out. In a later analysis, most CMV-associated TCR beta chains were found to appear HLA-restricted, with HLA associations seemingly driven largely by CMV exposure. A further reported finding was that TCR beta sequences accurately predicted the HLA-A and HLA-B alleles for most subjects in the first cohort. Strong co-occurrence of HLA alleles, especially DR and DQ, made assigning TCR associations to individual alleles difficult. Compared with the approximately 670-donor mean, donors in an Asian-associated ancestry cluster had fewer N-insertions in productive TCRs, according to a later genetic analysis.

The CDR3 numbers 16 residues from cysteine through phenylalanine. The only DNA kept is the CDR3, 48 bases in frame from the first base. The germline V and J ends show losses of 4 bases and 7 bases respectively, and no gene match explains 12 bases of the junction. CDR1 GTSNPN and CDR2 SVGIG were looked up in the germline V gene (reference sequence). The cohort was made up of about 610 healthy bone marrow donors. At the time of sampling, all cohort members were nominally healthy, though unrecorded immune exposures were likely present. The donor tested CMV seronegative and was one of the 352 seronegative cohort members. Every donor gave a peripheral blood sample, and the peripheral blood mononuclear cells from that sample were used for TCR beta sequencing. The Qiagen DNeasy Blood Extraction Kit was used to extract genomic DNA from the blood cell samples. Receptors were amplified or captured by the immunoSEQ multiplex PCR assay. The multiplex PCR relied on a mix of 60 forward primers for TCR Vbeta segments and 13 reverse primers for TCR Jbeta segments. The CDR3 region of rearranged TCR beta genes was amplified from genomic DNA by a multiplex PCR assay. The amplified TCR beta libraries were sequenced on the Illumina HiSeq System as 87-base-pair reads. The study's processing was this. Across the 700 or so repertoires, a later analysis counted 75 million to 90 million unique TCR beta chains, 9 million to 14 million of which were shared by at least two donors. To remove PCR and sequencing errors, raw reads were error-corrected and collapsed into unique sequences using a nearest-neighbor algorithm that merged closely related sequences. To assign V, D and J gene segments, CDR3 sequences were aligned to IMGT reference sequences. For a sequence to be retained, a match of at least six nucleotides was required to both a V gene segment and a J gene segment. A rearrangement was called productive if the CDR3 had no stop codons and remained in frame with V and J, and every other rearrangement was called non-productive. CDR3 was defined by IMGT convention, running from the second conserved V-encoded cysteine to the conserved J-encoded phenylalanine. In an earlier analysis of more than 550 of the donors, sequences lacking an unambiguous match to a single V gene segment were excluded. An earlier analysis of approximately 590 of the donors called V segments functional above 56.7% productive rearrangements and segregating when the between-donor standard deviation exceeded 5%. A statistical classification framework was built to diagnose cytomegalovirus status from the catalog of TCR beta chain sequences. In a later analysis, V and J genes were assigned by comparing TCR nucleotide sequences against IMGT/GENE-DB human TR gene sequences. Using the TCRdist pipeline, a later analysis assigned CDR3 sequences along with most-parsimonious VDJ recombination scenarios. In a later analysis, every TCR beta chain was defined by the combination of its CDR3 amino acid sequence and its V-gene family, and reads without a unique V-gene family were dropped. In a later analysis, some 600 highly shared, low-generation-probability nucleotide sequences were removed to address suspected cross-contamination and a sequencing artifact. In a later analysis, a clonal expansion index was calculated for each public chain from normalized within-repertoire ranks of inferred template counts. In a later analysis, generation probabilities were computed with a VDJ recombination model fitted to out-of-frame rearrangements, and the resulting probabilities were checked against IGoR. In a later analysis, TCR-TCR, TCR-HLA and TCR-CMV co-occurrence was scored with hypergeometric tests, and a repertoire-size bias correction was applied to TCR pairs. A later analysis estimated false discovery rates by permuting HLA or CMV assignments 20 times. In a later analysis, co-occurring TCRs were grouped using DBSCAN, and TCRdist sequence similarity was added for clustering within HLA-allele-positive subsets. Repertoires with fewer than 30,000 or more than 120,000 public chains were left out of co-occurrence clustering, as were four to six repertoires with anomalous nucleotide sharing. TCRdb holds this immuneACCESS table with in-frame rearrangements only. Some clones are missing; in checked studies, unresolved V genes explain under half, and the rest has no known cause. V and J calls and clone size follow that table, whereas D and trimming were derived from the DNA. The sample profile shows about 140,000 clones; approximately 76% of them were found once. The ten largest clones represent 1.8% of the sample.

In regard to this clone: Its binding antigen is unknown. No much larger clone exists at a distance of one base, and base qualities are not known.

Recombination joined TRBV30 with TRBJ1-4, and 10 junction bases match TRBD1. The sequenced sample consisted of PBMCs. This receptor was obtained from a man in his forties or fifties in good health and CMV-seronegative. The CDR3 corresponds to CAWNRIGTGVFEKLFF. The DNA sequence is TGTGCCTGGAATCGCATCGGGACAGGGGTGTTTGAAAAACTGTTTTTT.